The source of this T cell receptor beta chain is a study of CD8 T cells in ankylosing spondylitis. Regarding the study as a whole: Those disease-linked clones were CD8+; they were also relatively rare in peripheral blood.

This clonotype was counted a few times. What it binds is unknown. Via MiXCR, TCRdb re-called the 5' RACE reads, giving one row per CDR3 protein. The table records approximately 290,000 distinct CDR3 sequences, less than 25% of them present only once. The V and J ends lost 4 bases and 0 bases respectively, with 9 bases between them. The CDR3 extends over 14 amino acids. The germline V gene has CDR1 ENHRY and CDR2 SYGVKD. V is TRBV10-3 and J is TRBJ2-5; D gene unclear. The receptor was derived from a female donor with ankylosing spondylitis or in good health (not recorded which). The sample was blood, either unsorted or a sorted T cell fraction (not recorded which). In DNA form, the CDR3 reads TGTGCCATCAGTGTGAGATCCAACCAAGAGACCCAGTACTTC. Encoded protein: CAISVRSNQETQYF.